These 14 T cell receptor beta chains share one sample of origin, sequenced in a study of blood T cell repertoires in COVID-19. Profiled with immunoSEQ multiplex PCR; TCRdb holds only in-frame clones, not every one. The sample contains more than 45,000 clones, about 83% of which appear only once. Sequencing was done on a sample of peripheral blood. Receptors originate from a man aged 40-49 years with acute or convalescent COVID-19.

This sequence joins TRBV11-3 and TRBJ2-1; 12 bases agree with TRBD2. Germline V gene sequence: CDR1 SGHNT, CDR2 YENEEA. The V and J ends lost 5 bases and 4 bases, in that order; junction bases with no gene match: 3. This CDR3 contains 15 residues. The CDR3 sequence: CASSVTSGGYNEQFF. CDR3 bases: TGTGCCAGCAGCGTCACTAGCGGGGGGTACAATGAGCAGTTCTTC.

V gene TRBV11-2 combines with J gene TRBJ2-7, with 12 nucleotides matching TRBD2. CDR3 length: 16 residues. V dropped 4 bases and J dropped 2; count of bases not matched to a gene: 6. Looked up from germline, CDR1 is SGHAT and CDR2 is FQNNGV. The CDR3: CASSSTTSGGPYEQYV. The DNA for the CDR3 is TGTGCCAGCAGCTCCACAACTAGCGGGGGGCCCTACGAGCAGTACGTC.

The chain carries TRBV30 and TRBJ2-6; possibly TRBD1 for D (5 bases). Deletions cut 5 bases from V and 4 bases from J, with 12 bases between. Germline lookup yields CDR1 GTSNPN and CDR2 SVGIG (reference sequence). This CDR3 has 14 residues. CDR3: CAWGAGPGANVLTF. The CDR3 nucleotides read TGTGCCTGGGGGGCTGGCCCAGGGGCCAACGTCCTGACTTTC.

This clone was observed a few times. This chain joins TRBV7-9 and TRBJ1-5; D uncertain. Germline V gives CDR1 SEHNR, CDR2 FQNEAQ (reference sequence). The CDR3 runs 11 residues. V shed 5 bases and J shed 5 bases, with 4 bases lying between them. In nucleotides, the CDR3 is TGTGCCAGCAGCAGCGATCAGCCCCAGCATTTT. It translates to CASSSDQPQHF.

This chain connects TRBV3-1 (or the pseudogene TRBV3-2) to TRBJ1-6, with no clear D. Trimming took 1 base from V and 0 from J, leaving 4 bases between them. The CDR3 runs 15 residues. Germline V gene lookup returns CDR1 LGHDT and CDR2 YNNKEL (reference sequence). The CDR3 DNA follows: TGTGCCAGCAGCCAAGCGTACTCCTATAATTCACCCCTCCACTTT. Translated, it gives CASSQAYSYNSPLHF.

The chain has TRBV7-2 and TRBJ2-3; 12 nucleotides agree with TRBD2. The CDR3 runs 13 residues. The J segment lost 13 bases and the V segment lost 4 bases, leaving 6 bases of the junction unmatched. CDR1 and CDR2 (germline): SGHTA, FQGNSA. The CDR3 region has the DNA TGTGCCAGCAGCTCAGCTAGCGGGGGGGCCGAGTATTTT. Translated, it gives CASSSASGGAEYF. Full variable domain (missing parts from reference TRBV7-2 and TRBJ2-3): GAGVSQSPSNKVTEKGKDVELRCDPISGHTALYWYRQSLGQGLEFLIYFQGNSAPDKSGLPSDRFSAERTGGSVSTLTIQRTQQEDSAVYLCASSSASGGAEYFGPGTRLTVL.

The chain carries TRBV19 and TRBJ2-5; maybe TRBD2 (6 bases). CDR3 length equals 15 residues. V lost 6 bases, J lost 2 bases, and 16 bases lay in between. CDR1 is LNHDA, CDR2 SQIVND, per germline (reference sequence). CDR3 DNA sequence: TGTGCCAGTAGCAAGGGCGGAGGGATTCAAGAGACCCAGTACTTC. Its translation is CASSKGGGIQETQYF.

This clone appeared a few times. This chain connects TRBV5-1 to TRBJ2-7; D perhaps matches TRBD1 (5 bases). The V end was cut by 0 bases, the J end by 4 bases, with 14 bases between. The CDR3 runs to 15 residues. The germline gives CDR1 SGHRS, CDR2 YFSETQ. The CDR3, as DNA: TGCGCCAGCAGCTTGGATGCCACCCAGGGATACGAGCAGTACTTC. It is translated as CASSLDATQGYEQYF.

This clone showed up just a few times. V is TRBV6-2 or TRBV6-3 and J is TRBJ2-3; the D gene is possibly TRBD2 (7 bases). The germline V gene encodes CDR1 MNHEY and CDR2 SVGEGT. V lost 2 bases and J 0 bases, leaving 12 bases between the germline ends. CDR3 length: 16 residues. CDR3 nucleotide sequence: TGTGCCAGCAGTTACGGGGGGGCCGGTAGCACAGATACGCAGTATTTT. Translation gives CASSYGGAGSTDTQYF.

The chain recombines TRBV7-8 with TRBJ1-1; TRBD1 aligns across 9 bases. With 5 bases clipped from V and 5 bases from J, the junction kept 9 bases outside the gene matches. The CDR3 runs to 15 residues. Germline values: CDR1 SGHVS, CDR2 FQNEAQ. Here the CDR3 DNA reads TGTGCCAGCAGCACGCGGACAGGGGTAGAGACTGAAGCTTTCTTT. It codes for CASSTRTGVETEAFF. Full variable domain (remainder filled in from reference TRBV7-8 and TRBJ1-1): GAGVSQSPRYKVAKRGQDVALRCDPISGHVSLFWYQQALGQGPEFLTYFQNEAQLDKSGLPSDRFFAERPEGSVSTLKIQRTQQEDSAVYLCASSTRTGVETEAFFGQGTRLTVV.

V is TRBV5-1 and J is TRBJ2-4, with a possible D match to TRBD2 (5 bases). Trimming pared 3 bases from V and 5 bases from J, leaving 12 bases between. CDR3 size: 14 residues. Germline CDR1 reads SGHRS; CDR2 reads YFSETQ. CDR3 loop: CASSSEGWQNIQYF. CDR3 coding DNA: TGCGCCAGCAGCTCCGAGGGATGGCAAAACATTCAGTACTTC.

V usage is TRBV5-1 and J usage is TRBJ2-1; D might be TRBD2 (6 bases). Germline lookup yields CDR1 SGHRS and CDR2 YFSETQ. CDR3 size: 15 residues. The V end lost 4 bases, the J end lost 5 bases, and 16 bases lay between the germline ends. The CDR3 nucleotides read TGCGCCAGCAGCCCGCTAGCGTTGGGAAACAATGAGCAGTTCTTC. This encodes CASSPLALGNNEQFF.

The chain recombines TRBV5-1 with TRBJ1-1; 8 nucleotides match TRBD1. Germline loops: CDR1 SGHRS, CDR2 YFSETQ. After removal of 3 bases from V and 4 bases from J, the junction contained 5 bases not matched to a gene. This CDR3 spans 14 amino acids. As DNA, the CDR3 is TGCGCCAGCAGCTATGGACAGGGCGTCACTGAAGCTTTCTTT. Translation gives CASSYGQGVTEAFF.

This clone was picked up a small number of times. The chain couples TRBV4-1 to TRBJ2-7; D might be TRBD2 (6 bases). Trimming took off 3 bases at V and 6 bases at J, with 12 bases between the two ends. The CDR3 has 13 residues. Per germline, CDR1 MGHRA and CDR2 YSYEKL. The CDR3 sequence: CASSQGLGGEQYV. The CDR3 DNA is TGCGCCAGCAGCCAGGGATTGGGGGGCGAGCAGTACGTC.